The rows below give T cell receptor beta chains drawn from one sample of a study of human T cells and chemical hapten exposure. Via MiXCR, TCRdb re-called the RACE reads, giving one row per CDR3 protein. The repertoire includes around 260,000 distinct CDR3 sequences, around 9.3% of them detected once, and 2% to 3% sits in the top ten. The input for sequencing was whole blood, taken in connection with sensitization to the hapten diphenylcyclopropenone (DPC). These TCRs come from a woman aged 40 to 55 with alopecia areata. Some clones in this sample may be carry-over from other donors' samples. The CDR3 runs from the conserved cysteine through the conserved F or W. Fields, in order: D gene, clone size, V gene, J gene, CDR3 DNA, CDR3 protein. D genes are given only for firm matches. Rows may omit the clone size; those that give it use once, few, many or a size class.

>-|many|TRBV29-1|TRBJ2-3
TGCAGCGTTGAATTCAGGGCCGATACGCAGTATTTT
CSVEFRADTQYF
>-|-|TRBV12-3/TRBV12-4|TRBJ2-3
TGTGCCAGCAGTTCCAGCTATACGCAGTATTTT
CASSSSYTQYF
>TRBD2|few|TRBV20-1|TRBJ2-3
TGCAGTGCTAGACCCCACGCGGGAGGGGGGGCAGATACGCAGTATTTT
CSARPHAGGGADTQYF
>-|few|TRBV6-6|TRBJ2-7
TGTGCCAGCAGTTCTCGGGGCCCGCTATCCTACGAGCAGTACTTC
CASSSRGPLSYEQYF
>TRBD1|few|TRBV7-9|TRBJ2-7
TGTGCCAGCAGTCGGACAGGGGGTTATTACGAGCAGTACTTC
CASSRTGGYYEQYF
>-|few|TRBV28|TRBJ2-4
TGTGCCAGCAGCCCTGGGTCCCTAGCCAAAAACATTCAGTACTTC
CASSPGSLAKNIQYF
>-|few|TRBV7-9|TRBJ2-7
TGTGCCAGCAGCCTAATCGGGAGCTCCTACGAGCAGTACTTC
CASSLIGSSYEQYF
>-|-|TRBV12-3/TRBV12-4|TRBJ1-1
TGTGCCAGCAGTTTTTGGCAGGAGAGCACTGAAGCTTTCTTT
CASSFWQESTEAFF
>-|many|TRBV28|TRBJ2-1
TGTGCCAGCAGCTTACGATTAAACGAGCAGTTCTTC
CASSLRLNEQFF
>-|few|TRBV2|TRBJ2-3
TGTGCCAGCAGTCCCTCACGGAGCACAGATACGCAGTATTTT
CASSPSRSTDTQYF
>-|few|TRBV7-2|TRBJ2-3
TGTGCCAGCAGCTTAGCGGAACTCCGGGTCAGGACAGATACGCAGTATTTT
CASSLAELRVRTDTQYF
>-|many|TRBV5-6|TRBJ2-5
TGTGCCAGCAGCTTCGGTCCAGGGGAGACCCAGTACTTC
CASSFGPGETQYF
>TRBD2|few|TRBV5-6|TRBJ2-3
TGTGCCAGCAGCACCTATTTGACTAGCGGGAAGGGGGTTGATACGCAGTATTTT
CASSTYLTSGKGVDTQYF
>-|few|TRBV6-6|TRBJ2-3
TGTGCCAGCAGTTACCCCATATACTCGACGGATAGCACAGATACGCAGTATTTT
CASSYPIYSTDSTDTQYF
>-|-|TRBV6-6|TRBJ1-1
TGTGCCAGCAGTTACCTCAACACTGAAGCTTTCTTT
CASSYLNTEAFF
>TRBD1|-|TRBV29-1|TRBJ1-1
TGCAGCGTCGCCATTGACAGGGGGCCGGTGTACACTGAAGCTTTCTTT
CSVAIDRGPVYTEAFF
>-|many|TRBV10-3|TRBJ1-5
TGTGCCATCAGTGAGGGAGGGATGGGTCAGCCCCAGCATTTT
CAISEGGMGQPQHF
>-|few|TRBV7-9|TRBJ2-7
TGTGCCAGCAGCTTAGCCCAGGGATATGGGCAGTACTTC
CASSLAQGYGQYF
>TRBD1|many|TRBV20-1|TRBJ2-3
TGCAGTGCTGGAAGGGGGACAGGGTCAGATACGCAGTATTTT
CSAGRGTGSDTQYF
>TRBD1|few|TRBV4-1|TRBJ1-3
TGCGCCAGCAGCCCTCCGAGCGGGCACAGGGGTGGGACTGGAAACACCATATATTTT
CASSPPSGHRGGTGNTIYF
>TRBD2|many|TRBV20-1|TRBJ2-3
TGCACAATAGCGGGAGGGCCTACAGATACGCAGTATTTT
CTIAGGPTDTQYF
>-|-|TRBV29-1|TRBJ1-1
TGCAGCGGTAATGACCCAGTGAACACTGAAGCTTTCTTT
CSGNDPVNTEAFF
>-|few|TRBV27|TRBJ2-3
TGTGCCAGCAGTTTAAAGCGGCCCACAGATACGCAGTATTTT
CASSLKRPTDTQYF
>TRBD1|-|TRBV28|TRBJ1-4
TGTGCCAGCAGCCCAGGGGGCCAAGAAAAACTGTTTTTT
CASSPGGQEKLFF
>-|few|TRBV20-1|TRBJ2-3
TGCAGTGCTAGAAAGGAGTGGGCAGATACGCAGTATTTT
CSARKEWADTQYF
>TRBD1|-|TRBV28|TRBJ1-5
TGTGCCAGCAGTTACGATATGAGGGACAGGGGGCGATTAAATCAGCCCCAGCATTTT
CASSYDMRDRGRLNQPQHF
>-|few|TRBV29-1|TRBJ2-7
TGCAGCGTTGAAGGGCGGCAGTCCTACGAGCAGTACTTC
CSVEGRQSYEQYF
>TRBD2|-|TRBV6-5|TRBJ2-1
TGTGCCAGCAGTCCCCTGACTAGCGCCTCCTACAATGAGCAGTTCTTC
CASSPLTSASYNEQFF
>TRBD1|-|TRBV5-1|TRBJ1-2
TGCGCCAGCAGCACAGGACAGGGTGGAATTGGCTACACCTTC
CASSTGQGGIGYTF
>TRBD1|few|TRBV5-1|TRBJ2-3
TGCGCCAGCAGCATAGGGGACAGGCTGATCGCAGATACGCAGTATTTT
CASSIGDRLIADTQYF
>-|-|TRBV20-1|TRBJ2-7
TGCAGTGCTAGAGAGGGGCTAAAGCAGTACTTC
CSAREGLKQYF